The rows below give T cell receptor beta chains drawn from one sample of a study of identical twins. MiXCR, run by TCRdb on the 5' RACE reads, gives a single entry per CDR3 protein. Seen here are fewer than 250,000 distinct CDR3 sequences, approximately 7.3% observed once, and the top ten hold less than 6.5%. This sample was also put to use in a study of yellow fever vaccine responses in identical twins.

The sample was CD8+ T cells sorted from blood. Receptor source: a woman between 18 and 29 years old in good health. The CDR3 runs from the conserved cysteine through the conserved F or W. The D gene is left open where the match is weak. Only some rows state a clone size, as once, few, many or a class for expanded clones.

d_call: -
clone_size: few
v_call: TRBV3-1
j_call: TRBJ2-1
cdr3_aa: CASSQVSSYNEQFF
cdr3_nt: TGTGCCAGCAGCCAAGTTTCCTCCTACAATGAGCAGTTCTTC

d_call: TRBD1
clone_size: few
v_call: TRBV4-1
j_call: TRBJ2-7
cdr3_aa: CASSQEDTGATYEQYF
cdr3_nt: TGCGCCAGCAGCCAAGAAGATACAGGGGCGACCTACGAGCAGTACTTC

d_call: TRBD2
clone_size: many
v_call: TRBV29-1
j_call: TRBJ2-5
cdr3_aa: CSAAAEAGVETQYF
cdr3_nt: TGCAGCGCCGCCGCCGAGGCGGGAGTGGAGACCCAGTACTTC

d_call: -
clone_size: many
v_call: TRBV12-5
j_call: TRBJ1-5
cdr3_aa: CASGLGPHRENQPQHF
cdr3_nt: TGTGCTAGTGGTTTGGGGCCGCACAGGGAGAATCAGCCCCAGCATTTT

d_call: -
clone_size: -
v_call: TRBV29-1
j_call: TRBJ2-7
cdr3_aa: CSVRRHQGEQYF
cdr3_nt: TGCAGCGTTCGCCGTCACCAGGGCGAGCAGTACTTC

d_call: -
clone_size: -
v_call: TRBV5-1
j_call: TRBJ1-4
cdr3_aa: CASSFDGPTNEKLFF
cdr3_nt: TGCGCCAGCAGCTTTGACGGTCCAACTAATGAAAAACTGTTTTTT

d_call: -
clone_size: -
v_call: TRBV14
j_call: TRBJ1-2
cdr3_aa: CASSQDTGVANYGYTF
cdr3_nt: TGTGCCAGCAGCCAAGATACGGGAGTTGCTAACTATGGCTACACCTTC

d_call: -
clone_size: many
v_call: TRBV15
j_call: TRBJ2-3
cdr3_aa: CATSRERAGRTDTQYF
cdr3_nt: TGTGCCACCAGCAGAGAGCGGGCGGGACGCACAGATACGCAGTATTTT

d_call: -
clone_size: many
v_call: TRBV29-1
j_call: TRBJ2-2
cdr3_aa: CSVALVDRVNTGELFF
cdr3_nt: TGCAGCGTAGCGCTGGTGGACAGAGTAAACACCGGGGAGCTGTTTTTT

d_call: -
clone_size: many
v_call: TRBV6-4
j_call: TRBJ2-6
cdr3_aa: CASSERDSSGANVLTF
cdr3_nt: TGTGCCAGCAGTGAGCGGGACAGCTCTGGGGCCAACGTCCTGACTTTC